A selection of T cell receptor beta chains follows, all from one sample in a study of cytomegalovirus exposure and HLA in healthy donors. Libraries were prepared by immunoSEQ multiplex PCR; TCRdb keeps only in-frame clonotypes and omits some of them. This sample has approximately 280,000 clones, with roughly 89% found just once. What was sequenced was PBMCs. The origin of the receptors is a man in his forties in good health and CMV-seropositive. Both conserved end residues are part of each CDR3. A D gene is named only where the DNA matches it firmly. Expanded clones are given a class, and other clones once, few, many or no size at all.

clone size | J gene | V gene | D gene | CDR3 DNA | CDR3 protein
. | TRBJ2-7 | TRBV28 | TRBD2 | TGTGCCAGCAGTCGAGGACTAGCGGGAGTGTACGAGCAGTACTTC | CASSRGLAGVYEQYF
. | TRBJ2-7 | TRBV11-2 | . | TGTGCCAGCAGCCCCCGGACTGTTTACGAGCAGTACTTC | CASSPRTVYEQYF
. | TRBJ1-2 | TRBV6-1 | . | TGTGCCAGCAGACCTGACTCTCGGACAGTCTATGGCTACACCTTC | CASRPDSRTVYGYTF
. | TRBJ2-7 | TRBV11-1 | . | TGTGCCAGCAGTCCCAAGACTAACTACGAGCAGTACTTC | CASSPKTNYEQYF
. | TRBJ2-3 | TRBV19 | TRBD2 | TGTGCCAGTAGTACACTAGCGGGACGCGGCACAGATACGCAGTATTTT | CASSTLAGRGTDTQYF
. | TRBJ2-1 | TRBV5-6 | . | TGTGCCAGCAGCTTGCCCCCCCCCTCCGACAATGAGCAGTTCTTC | CASSLPPPSDNEQFF
. | TRBJ2-3 | TRBV7-2 | TRBD2 | TGTGCCAGCAGCAAAGGCGGCGGGAGGGCCTCTGGGGATACGCAGTATTTT | CASSKGGGRASGDTQYF
few | TRBJ2-6 | TRBV19 | . | TGTGCCAGTAGTATCTCTAGCTCTGGGGCCAACGTCCTGACTTTC | CASSISSSGANVLTF
few | TRBJ2-7 | TRBV28 | . | TGTGCCAGCAGTTTTCATCTAGCCATACTAACTTACGAGCAGTACTTC | CASSFHLAILTYEQYF
. | TRBJ2-7 | TRBV27 | . | TGTGCCAGCAGAGCTACGGACAAGACCTACGAGCAGTACTTC | CASRATDKTYEQYF
. | TRBJ2-7 | TRBV4-2 | . | TGTGCCAGCAGCCCGTGGGGGGGGGCGTACGAGCAGTACTTC | CASSPWGGAYEQYF
. | TRBJ2-1 | TRBV19 | . | TGTGCCAGTAGTGCGACTTCCAGCTCCTACAATGAGCAGTTCTTC | CASSATSSSYNEQFF
. | TRBJ2-3 | TRBV2 | . | TGTGCCAGCAGGGACCCCCCGGACTATGGTGCGCAGTATTTT | CASRDPPDYGAQYF
. | TRBJ2-7 | TRBV27 | . | TGTGCCAGCAGTTTAAGGGACTCAGGGATGGTCGAGCAGTACTTC | CASSLRDSGMVEQYF
once | TRBJ2-3 | TRBV18 | TRBD2 | TGTGCCAGCTCATCCGGGACTAGCGGGAGATTAGATACGCAGTATTTT | CASSSGTSGRLDTQYF
many | TRBJ2-2 | TRBV2 | . | TGTGCCAGCAGGGGCGGGCTAGGGGGAACCGGGGAGCTGTTTTTT | CASRGGLGGTGELFF
. | TRBJ2-1 | TRBV7-3 | TRBD2 | TGTGCCAGCAGCCGCCAGGGTCAACTAGCGGGAGCCAATGAGCAGTTCTTC | CASSRQGQLAGANEQFF
few | TRBJ2-3 | TRBV6-1 | TRBD2 | TGTGCCAGCAGAGAAGGGACTAGCGGCAGCACAGATACGCAGTATTTT | CASREGTSGSTDTQYF
. | TRBJ2-5 | TRBV7-3 | . | TGTGCCAGCAGCTTAAGCGCTAGCGATATTGAGACCCAGTACTTC | CASSLSASDIETQYF
once | TRBJ2-7 | TRBV7-9 | . | TGTGCCAGCAGTTTAATAACCGGGCAGGGAATTTACGAGCAGTACTTC | CASSLITGQGIYEQYF
. | TRBJ1-2 | TRBV19 | . | TGTGCCAGTACCCGAGTAGGTGGACTCGGCGACTATGGCTACACCTTC | CASTRVGGLGDYGYTF
. | TRBJ2-5 | TRBV29-1 | . | TGCAGCGTTGATAAATGGCAGGGGGGCGGTGAGACCCAGTACTTC | CSVDKWQGGGETQYF
. | TRBJ2-3 | TRBV5-4 | TRBD2 | TGTGCCAGCACCTTTGTGACTAGCGGGAGAATAGATACGCAGTATTTT | CASTFVTSGRIDTQYF
. | TRBJ2-6 | TRBV28 | . | TGTGCCAGCAGTTTCCGGGTAACCGGGGCCAACGTCCTGACTTTC | CASSFRVTGANVLTF
. | TRBJ1-1 | TRBV7-9 | TRBD1 | TGTGCCAGCAGCGCGCCCGGGACAGGGGTTTCCCTGAACACTGAAGCTTTCTTT | CASSAPGTGVSLNTEAFF
. | TRBJ2-6 | TRBV2 | . | TGTGCCAGCAGTGTGAACAGGGCCGATTTTGGGGCCAACGTCCTGACTTTC | CASSVNRADFGANVLTF
. | TRBJ2-1 | TRBV18 | . | TGTGCCAGCTCACCACCGGCAAGGCCGGGCAATGAGCAGTTCTTC | CASSPPARPGNEQFF
once | TRBJ2-1 | TRBV2 | TRBD1 | TGTGCCAGCAGCCCCGGACAGGGCCTCAATGAGCAGTTCTTC | CASSPGQGLNEQFF
. | TRBJ1-1 | TRBV18 | TRBD1 | TGTGCCAGCTCACCACAGGGACAGGGGGCGAGGACTGAAGCTTTCTTT | CASSPQGQGARTEAFF
once | TRBJ2-7 | TRBV5-1 | TRBD2 | TGCGCCAGCAGCTTGGATCTAGCGGTCACCTACGAGCAGTACTTC | CASSLDLAVTYEQYF
. | TRBJ2-5 | TRBV7-8 | . | TGTGCCAGCAGCTTAGGACTAGTAGGGGAGACCCAGTACTTC | CASSLGLVGETQYF
. | TRBJ2-7 | TRBV27 | TRBD2 | TGTGCCAGCAGTAAGACTAGCGGGAACGCCTACGAGCAGTACTTC | CASSKTSGNAYEQYF
once | TRBJ2-4 | TRBV14 | . | TGTGCCAGCAGCCTTGGCGGGTACAAAAACATTCAGTACTTC | CASSLGGYKNIQYF
. | TRBJ2-3 | TRBV19 | TRBD1 | TGTGCCAGTAGTCCTCCGAGACAGGGTACAGATACGCAGTATTTT | CASSPPRQGTDTQYF
. | TRBJ1-5 | TRBV25-1 | . | TGTGCCAGCAGTGAATCCGGGGGGCGTCAGCCCCAGCATTTT | CASSESGGRQPQHF
. | TRBJ2-7 | TRBV27 | . | TGTGCCAGCAGTTCGGGAGCTGTGCAGTACTTC | CASSSGAVQYF
. | TRBJ2-1 | TRBV5-1 | . | TGCGCCAGCAGCTTCCTAGCCACGGACAATGAGCAGTTCTTC | CASSFLATDNEQFF
few | TRBJ2-7 | TRBV5-8 | . | TGTGCCAGCAGCTTTAATCCCTACGAGCAGTACTTC | CASSFNPYEQYF
. | TRBJ1-2 | TRBV6-1 | TRBD1 | TGTGCCAGCAGTGATGATACAGGGGGCTACGTGAATGGCTACACCTTC | CASSDDTGGYVNGYTF
once | TRBJ2-1 | TRBV19 | TRBD1 | TGTGCCAGTAGTATAGGACAGGGGGCCAGAAAGGGGCAGTTCTTC | CASSIGQGARKGQFF
. | TRBJ2-5 | TRBV2 | TRBD1 | TGTGCCAGCAGGCACAGACAGGGGAACCAAGAGACCCAGTACTTC | CASRHRQGNQETQYF
. | TRBJ2-4 | TRBV7-8 | . | TGTGCCAGCAGCTTTTCCTTGGACACAAAAAACATTCAGTACTTC | CASSFSLDTKNIQYF
once | TRBJ2-7 | TRBV23-1 | . | TGCGCCAGCAGTCTTACGGACACCATAAGTAGGGGGAGCTCCTACGAGCAGTACTTC | CASSLTDTISRGSSYEQYF
once | TRBJ2-1 | TRBV9 | TRBD1 | TGTGCCAGCAGCGCGGAAACAGGGGGCGTTTACAATGAGCAGTTCTTC | CASSAETGGVYNEQFF
. | TRBJ2-3 | TRBV6-6 | . | TGTGCCAGCAAGCCGGCGGAAACTAGCACAGATACGCAGTATTTT | CASKPAETSTDTQYF
few | TRBJ1-1 | TRBV6-1 | . | TGTGCCAGCAGTGAAGTGGGGGCGAACACTGAAGCTTTCTTT | CASSEVGANTEAFF
. | TRBJ2-1 | TRBV7-8 | TRBD2 | TGTGCCAGCAGCTTAGCGGGTCCGGCTAGCGGGAACAATGAGCAGTTCTTC | CASSLAGPASGNNEQFF
once | TRBJ2-3 | TRBV7-3 | TRBD1 | TGTGCCAGCAGCTTAACGCCAGGGGGCAAATTTACAGATACGCAGTATTTT | CASSLTPGGKFTDTQYF
. | TRBJ1-5 | TRBV2 | TRBD1 | TGTGCCAGCAGTGAACTAGGACAGGGGGCGGAGGGTCAGCCCCAGCATTTT | CASSELGQGAEGQPQHF
. | TRBJ1-2 | TRBV6-5 | TRBD1 | TGTGCCAGCAGTTTCCGCCGACAGGGGAACTATGGCTACACCTTC | CASSFRRQGNYGYTF
. | TRBJ2-7 | TRBV4-1 | TRBD2 | TGCGCCAGCAGCCACCCTAGCGGCACCTCCTACGAGCAGTACTTC | CASSHPSGTSYEQYF
. | TRBJ2-1 | TRBV6-5 | . | TGTGCCAGCAGTTACGAACTAGCCTACAATGAGCAGTTCTTC | CASSYELAYNEQFF
. | TRBJ2-2 | TRBV5-1 | TRBD2 | TGCGCCGGGGGGGGGACCAACACCGGGGAGCTGTTTTTT | CAGGGTNTGELFF
. | TRBJ1-1 | TRBV2 | TRBD1 | TGTGCCAGCAGAAACAGGGGGCATGACACTGAAGCTTTCTTT | CASRNRGHDTEAFF
. | TRBJ2-1 | TRBV4-3 | TRBD2 | TGCGCCAGCAGCCAAGCAGGAATAGCGGGAGCGAATGAGCAGTTCTTC | CASSQAGIAGANEQFF
. | TRBJ1-2 | TRBV5-1 | TRBD1 | TGCGCCAGCAGCACACAGGGGGCAGGGTATGGCTACACCTTC | CASSTQGAGYGYTF
once | TRBJ2-3 | TRBV6-6 | . | TGTGCCAGCAGTCATCTAAATACGCAGTATTTT | CASSHLNTQYF